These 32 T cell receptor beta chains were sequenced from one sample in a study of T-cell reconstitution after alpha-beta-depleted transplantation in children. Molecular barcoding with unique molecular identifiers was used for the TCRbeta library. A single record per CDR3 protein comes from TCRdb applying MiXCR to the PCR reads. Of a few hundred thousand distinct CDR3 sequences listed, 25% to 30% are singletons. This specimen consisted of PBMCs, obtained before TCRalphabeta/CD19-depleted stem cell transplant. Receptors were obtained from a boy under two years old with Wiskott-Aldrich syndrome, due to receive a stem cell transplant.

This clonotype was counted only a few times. The CDR3 DNA reads as TGTGCCACACAATTTGGCAACACCGGGGAGCTGTTTTTT. It codes for CATQFGNTGELFF. The rearrangement joins TRBV10-3 to TRBJ2-2; D call uncertain. This CDR3 region has 13 residues. Germline values: CDR1 ENHRY, CDR2 SYGVKD. V dropped 10 bases and J dropped 2 bases, with 11 bases sitting between them.

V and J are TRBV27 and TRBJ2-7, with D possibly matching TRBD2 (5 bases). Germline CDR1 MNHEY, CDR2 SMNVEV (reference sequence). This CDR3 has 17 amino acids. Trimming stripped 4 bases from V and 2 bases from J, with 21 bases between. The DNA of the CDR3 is TGTGCCAGCAGTTCCCCATTACTAGGCCCGACCCCCTACGAGCAGTACTTC. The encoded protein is CASSSPLLGPTPYEQYF.

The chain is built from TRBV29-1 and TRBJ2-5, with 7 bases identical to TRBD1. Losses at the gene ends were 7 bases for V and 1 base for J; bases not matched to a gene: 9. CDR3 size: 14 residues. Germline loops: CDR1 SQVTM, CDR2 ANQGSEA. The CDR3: CSAGNDRAQETQYF. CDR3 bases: TGCAGCGCGGGAAATGACAGGGCCCAAGAGACCCAGTACTTC.

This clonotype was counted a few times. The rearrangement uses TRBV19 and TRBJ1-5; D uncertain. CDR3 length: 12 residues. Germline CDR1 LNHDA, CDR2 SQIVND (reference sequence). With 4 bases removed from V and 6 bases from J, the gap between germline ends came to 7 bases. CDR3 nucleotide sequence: TGTGCCAGTAGTAGATTGTCTCAGCCCCAGCATTTT. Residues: CASSRLSQPQHF.

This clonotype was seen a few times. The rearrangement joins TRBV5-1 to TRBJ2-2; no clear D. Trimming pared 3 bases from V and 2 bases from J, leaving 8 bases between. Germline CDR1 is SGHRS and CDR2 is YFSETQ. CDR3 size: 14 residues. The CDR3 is CASSWTENTGELFF. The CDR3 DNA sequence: TGCGCCAGCAGCTGGACGGAAAACACCGGGGAGCTGTTTTTT.

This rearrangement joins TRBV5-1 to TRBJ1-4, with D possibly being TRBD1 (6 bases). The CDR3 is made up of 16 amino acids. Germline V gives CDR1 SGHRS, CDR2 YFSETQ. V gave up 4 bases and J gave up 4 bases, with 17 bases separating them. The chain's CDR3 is CASSKDDRRLNEKLFF. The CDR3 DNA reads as TGCGCCAGCAGCAAAGACGACAGGAGACTTAATGAAAAACTGTTTTTT. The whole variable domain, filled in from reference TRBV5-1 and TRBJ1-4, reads KAGVTQTPRYLIKTRGQQVTLSCSPISGHRSVSWYQQTPGQGLQFLFEYFSETQRNKGNFPGRFSGRQFSNSRSEMNVSTLELGDSALYLCASSKDDRRLNEKLFFGSGTQLSVL.

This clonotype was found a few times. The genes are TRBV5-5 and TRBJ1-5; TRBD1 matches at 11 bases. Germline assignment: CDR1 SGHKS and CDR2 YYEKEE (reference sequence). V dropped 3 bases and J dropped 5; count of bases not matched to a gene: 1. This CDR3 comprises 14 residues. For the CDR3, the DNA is TGTGCCAGCAGCTGGGGACAGGGGGATCAGCCCCAGCATTTT. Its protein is CASSWGQGDQPQHF.

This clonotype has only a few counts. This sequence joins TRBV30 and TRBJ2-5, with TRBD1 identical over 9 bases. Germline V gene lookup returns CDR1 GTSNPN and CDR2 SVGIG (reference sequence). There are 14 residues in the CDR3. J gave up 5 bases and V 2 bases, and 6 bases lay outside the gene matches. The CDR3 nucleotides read TGTGCCTGGAGTCCACAGGGGGCCTGGGAGACCCAGTACTTC. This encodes CAWSPQGAWETQYF. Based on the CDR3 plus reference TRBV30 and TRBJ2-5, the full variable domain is SQTIHQWPATLVQPVGSPLSLECTVEGTSNPNLYWYRQAAGRGLQLLFYSVGIGQISSEVPQNLSASRPQDRQFILSSKKLLLSDSGFYLCAWSPQGAWETQYFGPGTRLLVL.

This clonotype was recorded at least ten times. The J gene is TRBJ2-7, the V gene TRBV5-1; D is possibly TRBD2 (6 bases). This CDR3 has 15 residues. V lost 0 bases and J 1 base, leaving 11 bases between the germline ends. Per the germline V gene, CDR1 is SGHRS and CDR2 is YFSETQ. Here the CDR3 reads CASSLGGTDSYEQYF. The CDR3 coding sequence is TGCGCCAGCAGCTTGGGAGGGACTGATTCCTACGAGCAGTACTTC. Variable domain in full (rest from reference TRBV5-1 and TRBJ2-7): KAGVTQTPRYLIKTRGQQVTLSCSPISGHRSVSWYQQTPGQGLQFLFEYFSETQRNKGNFPGRFSGRQFSNSRSEMNVSTLELGDSALYLCASSLGGTDSYEQYFGPGTRLTVT.

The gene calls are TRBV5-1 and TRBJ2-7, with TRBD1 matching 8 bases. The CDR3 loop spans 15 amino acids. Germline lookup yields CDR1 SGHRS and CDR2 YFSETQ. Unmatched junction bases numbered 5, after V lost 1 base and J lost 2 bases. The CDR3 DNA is TGCGCCAGCAGCTTGATACAGGGGGTTCCCTACGAGCAGTACTTC. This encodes CASSLIQGVPYEQYF.

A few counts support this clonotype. The DNA for the CDR3 is TGCGCCCTAGCCAAAAACATTCAGTACTTC. Translation gives CALAKNIQYF. V is TRBV20-1 and J is TRBJ2-4, with no clear D. CDR1 and CDR2 from the germline V gene are DFQATT and SNEGSKA (reference sequence). CDR3 size: 10 residues.

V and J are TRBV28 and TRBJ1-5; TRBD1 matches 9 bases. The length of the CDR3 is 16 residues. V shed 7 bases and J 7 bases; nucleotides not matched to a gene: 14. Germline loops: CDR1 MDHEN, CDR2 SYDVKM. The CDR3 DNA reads TGTGCCAGCACCAAACCTGGTCGGGGACAGGGACAGCCCCAGCATTTT. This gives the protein CASTKPGRGQGQPQHF. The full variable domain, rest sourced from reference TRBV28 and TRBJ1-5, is DVKVTQSSRYLVKRTGEKVFLECVQDMDHENMFWYRQDPGLGLRLIYFSYDVKMKEKGDIPEGYSVSREKKERFSLILESASTNQTSMYLCASTKPGRGQGQPQHFGDGTRLSIL.

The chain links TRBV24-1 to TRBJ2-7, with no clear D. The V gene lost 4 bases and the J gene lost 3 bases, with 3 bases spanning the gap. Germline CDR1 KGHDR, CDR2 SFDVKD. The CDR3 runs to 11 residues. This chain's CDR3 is CATSDVYEQYF. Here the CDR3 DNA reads TGTGCCACCAGTGACGTCTACGAGCAGTACTTC.

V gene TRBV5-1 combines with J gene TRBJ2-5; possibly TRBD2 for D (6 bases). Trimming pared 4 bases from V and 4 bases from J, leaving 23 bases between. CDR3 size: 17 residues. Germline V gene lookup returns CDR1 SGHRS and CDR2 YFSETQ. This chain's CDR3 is CASSRRDGGNLLETQYF. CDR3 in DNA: TGCGCCAGCAGCCGCCGGGACGGGGGAAATTTGTTAGAGACCCAGTACTTC.

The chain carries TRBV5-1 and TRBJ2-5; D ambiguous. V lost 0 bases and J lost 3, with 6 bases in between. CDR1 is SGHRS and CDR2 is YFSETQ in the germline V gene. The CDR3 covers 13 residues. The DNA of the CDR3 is TGCGCCAGCAGCTTGGATCACAAAGAGACCCAGTACTTC. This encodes CASSLDHKETQYF.

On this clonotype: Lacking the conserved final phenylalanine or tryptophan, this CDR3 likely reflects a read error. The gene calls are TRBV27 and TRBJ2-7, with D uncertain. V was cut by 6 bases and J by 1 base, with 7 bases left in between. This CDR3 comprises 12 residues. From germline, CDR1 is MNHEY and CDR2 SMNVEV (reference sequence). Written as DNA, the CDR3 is TGTGCCAGCAGCGCCCCTTCCTACGAGCAGTACTTG. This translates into CASSAPSYEQYL.

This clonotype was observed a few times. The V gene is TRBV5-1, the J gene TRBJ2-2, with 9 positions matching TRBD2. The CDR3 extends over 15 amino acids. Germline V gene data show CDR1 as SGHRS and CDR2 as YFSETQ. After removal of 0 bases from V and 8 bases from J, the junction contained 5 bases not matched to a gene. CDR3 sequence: CASSLGLAVEGELFF. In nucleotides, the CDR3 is TGCGCCAGCAGCTTGGGACTAGCGGTAGAGGGGGAGCTGTTTTTT.

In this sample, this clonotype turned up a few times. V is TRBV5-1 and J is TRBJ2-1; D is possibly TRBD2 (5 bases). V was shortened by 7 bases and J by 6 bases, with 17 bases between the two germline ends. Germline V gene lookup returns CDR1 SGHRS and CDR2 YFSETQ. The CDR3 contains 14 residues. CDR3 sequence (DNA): TGCGCCAGCTATAACGGGAACACCCTCAATGAGCAGTTCTTC. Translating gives CASYNGNTLNEQFF.

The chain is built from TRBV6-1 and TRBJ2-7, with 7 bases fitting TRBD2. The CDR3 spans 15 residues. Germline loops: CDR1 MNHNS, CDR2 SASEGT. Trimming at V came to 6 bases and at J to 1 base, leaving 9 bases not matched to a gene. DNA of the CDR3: TGTGCCAGCAGCCCCGTGGCGGGGGTGTCCTACGAGCAGTACTTC. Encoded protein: CASSPVAGVSYEQYF.

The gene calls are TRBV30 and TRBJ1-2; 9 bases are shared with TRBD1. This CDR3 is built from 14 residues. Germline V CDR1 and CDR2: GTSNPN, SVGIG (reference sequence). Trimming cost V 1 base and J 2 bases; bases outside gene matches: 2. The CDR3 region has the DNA TGTGCCTGGAGTGAAGGGACAGGGAACTATGGCTACACCTTC. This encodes CAWSEGTGNYGYTF.

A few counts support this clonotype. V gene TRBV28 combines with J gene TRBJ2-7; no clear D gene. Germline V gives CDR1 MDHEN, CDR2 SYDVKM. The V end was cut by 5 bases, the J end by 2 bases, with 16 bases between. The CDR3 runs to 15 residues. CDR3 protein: CASSPYTDKPYEQYF. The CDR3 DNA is TGTGCCAGCAGTCCATACACCGATAAACCCTACGAGCAGTACTTC.

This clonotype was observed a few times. The CDR3 sequence is CASSPQDTYNSPLHF. DNA for the CDR3: TGTGCCAGCAGCCCTCAGGATACGTATAATTCACCCCTCCACTTT. The V gene is TRBV7-2, the J gene TRBJ1-6; D gene uncertain. This CDR3 has 15 amino acids. The V gene's germline CDR1 is SGHTA and CDR2 FQGNSA. Trimming left V 5 bases short and J 4 bases short, with 12 bases between.

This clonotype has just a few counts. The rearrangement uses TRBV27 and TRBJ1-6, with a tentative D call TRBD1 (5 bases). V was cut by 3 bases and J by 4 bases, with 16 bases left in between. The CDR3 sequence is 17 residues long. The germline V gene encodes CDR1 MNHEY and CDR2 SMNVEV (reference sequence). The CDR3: CASSFSGPPAYNSPLHF. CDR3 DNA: TGTGCCAGCAGTTTCTCAGGGCCGCCCGCTTATAATTCACCCCTCCACTTT.

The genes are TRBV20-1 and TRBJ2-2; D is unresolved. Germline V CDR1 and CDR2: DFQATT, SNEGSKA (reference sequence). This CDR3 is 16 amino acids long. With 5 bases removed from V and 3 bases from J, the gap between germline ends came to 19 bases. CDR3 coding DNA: TGCAGTGCTGCCTCCAACGGGCGGCTGTACACCGGGGAGCTGTTTTTT. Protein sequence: CSAASNGRLYTGELFF.

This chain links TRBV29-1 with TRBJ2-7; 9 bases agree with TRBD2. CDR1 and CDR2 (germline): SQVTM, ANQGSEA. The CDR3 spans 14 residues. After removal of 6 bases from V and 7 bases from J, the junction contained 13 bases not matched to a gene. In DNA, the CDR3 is TGCAGCGTAGGGGAGTATAGCGGGAGCAGAGAGCAGTACTTC. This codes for CSVGEYSGSREQYF.

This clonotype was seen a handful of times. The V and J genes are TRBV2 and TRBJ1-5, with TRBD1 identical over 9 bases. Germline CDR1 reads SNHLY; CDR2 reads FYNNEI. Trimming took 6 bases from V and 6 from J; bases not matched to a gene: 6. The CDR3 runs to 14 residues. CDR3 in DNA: TGTGCCAGCAGGGACAGGGGTTCAGCTCAGCCCCAGCATTTT. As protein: CASRDRGSAQPQHF.

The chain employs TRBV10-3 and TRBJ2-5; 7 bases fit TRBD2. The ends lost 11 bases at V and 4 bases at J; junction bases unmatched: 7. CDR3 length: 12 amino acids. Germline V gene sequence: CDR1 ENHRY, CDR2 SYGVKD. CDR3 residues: CAGAGDLETQYF. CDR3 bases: TGTGCCGGGGCGGGAGATCTAGAGACCCAGTACTTC.

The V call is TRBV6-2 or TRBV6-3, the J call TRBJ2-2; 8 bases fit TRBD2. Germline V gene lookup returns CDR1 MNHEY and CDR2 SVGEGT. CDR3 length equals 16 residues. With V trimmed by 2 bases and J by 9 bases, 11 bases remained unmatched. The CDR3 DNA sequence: TGTGCCAGCAGTTACATAACGGGAGGGCCTACCCGGGAGCTGTTTTTT. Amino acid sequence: CASSYITGGPTRELFF.

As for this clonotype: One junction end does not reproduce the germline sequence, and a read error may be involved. CDR3 residues: CACSSPQGTGELFF. The CDR3 DNA is TGCGCCTGCAGCTCTCCACAGGGGACCGGGGAGCTGTTTTTT. V is TRBV5-1 and J is TRBJ2-2; 7 bases are shared with TRBD1. Germline assignment: CDR1 SGHRS and CDR2 YFSETQ. This CDR3 is 14 amino acids long.

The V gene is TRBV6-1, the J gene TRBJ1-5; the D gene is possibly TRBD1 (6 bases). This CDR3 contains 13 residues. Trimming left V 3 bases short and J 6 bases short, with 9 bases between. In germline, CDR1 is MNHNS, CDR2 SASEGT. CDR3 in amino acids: CASSDQGGQPQHF. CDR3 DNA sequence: TGTGCCAGCAGTGATCAAGGGGGTCAGCCCCAGCATTTT.

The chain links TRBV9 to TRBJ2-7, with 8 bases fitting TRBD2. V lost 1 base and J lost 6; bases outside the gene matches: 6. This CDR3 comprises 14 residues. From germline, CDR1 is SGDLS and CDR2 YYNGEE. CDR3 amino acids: CASSVRAGAGEQYF. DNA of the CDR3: TGTGCCAGCAGCGTACGAGCGGGAGCTGGCGAGCAGTACTTC.

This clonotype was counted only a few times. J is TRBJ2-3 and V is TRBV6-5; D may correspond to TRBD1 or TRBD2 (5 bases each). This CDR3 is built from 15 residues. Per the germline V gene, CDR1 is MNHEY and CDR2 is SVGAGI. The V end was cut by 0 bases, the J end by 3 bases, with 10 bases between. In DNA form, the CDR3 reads TGTGCCAGCAGTTACTCGAGAGGGGTTACAGATACGCAGTATTTT. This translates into CASSYSRGVTDTQYF.